Following are 7 T cell receptor beta chains from one sample sequenced in a study of cytomegalovirus exposure and HLA in healthy donors. Sequenced by immunoSEQ multiplex PCR; TCRdb stores in-frame clones only, minus some. The table shows tens of thousands of clones, with approximately 93% occurring only once. The sequenced material came from PBMCs. The receptors stem from a woman in her twenties or thirties in good health and CMV-seronegative.

The V call is TRBV27, the J call TRBJ2-3; the match to TRBD2 covers 11 bases. The ends lost 0 bases at V and 2 bases at J; junction bases unmatched: 7. This CDR3 is built from 18 residues. The germline gives CDR1 MNHEY, CDR2 SMNVEV (reference sequence). The CDR3 protein is CASSLSRGLAANTDTQYF. The CDR3 bases are TGTGCCAGCAGTTTATCGAGGGGACTAGCGGCGAACACAGATACGCAGTATTTT.

This rearrangement joins TRBV5-1 to TRBJ1-2, with D unclear. Germline values: CDR1 SGHRS, CDR2 YFSETQ. The CDR3 has 12 amino acids. V was trimmed by 1 base and J by 6 bases, leaving 7 bases between them. The CDR3 protein is CASSLSGDGYTF. CDR3 DNA: TGCGCCAGCAGCTTGTCCGGGGATGGCTACACCTTC.

The gene calls are TRBV18 and TRBJ2-7, with D maybe TRBD2 (5 bases). The V gene's germline CDR1 is KGHSH and CDR2 LQKENI. V lost 3 bases, J lost 7 bases, and 13 bases lay in between. CDR3 length equals 13 residues. The CDR3: CASSPGRSGEQYF. CDR3 coding DNA: TGTGCCAGCTCACCGGGGAGATCCGGAGAGCAGTACTTC.

CDR3 region: CASSRTGTGGTNYGYTF. In DNA, the CDR3 is TGTGCCAGCTCAAGGACCGGGACAGGGGGGACTAACTATGGCTACACCTTC. This sequence joins TRBV18 and TRBJ1-2; 11 bases are a match to TRBD1. Per the germline V gene, CDR1 is KGHSH and CDR2 is LQKENI. With 5 bases clipped from V and 0 bases from J, the junction kept 8 bases outside the gene matches. The CDR3 has 17 amino acids.

The CDR3 nucleotides are TGTGCCAGTAGTTCCAAGACAGGGAACTCCTACGAGCAGTACTTC. This translates into CASSSKTGNSYEQYF. The genes are TRBV19 and TRBJ2-7, with TRBD1 matching over 7 bases. J gave up 0 bases and V 5 bases, and 7 bases lay outside the gene matches. Germline CDR1 reads LNHDA; CDR2 reads SQIVND (reference sequence). CDR3 length: 15 residues.

The rearrangement joins TRBV27 to TRBJ1-2; 12 positions agree with TRBD1. This CDR3 has 15 amino acids. Germline assignment: CDR1 MNHEY and CDR2 SMNVEV (reference sequence). V was pared by 7 bases and J by 4 bases, with 7 bases of the junction left unmatched. DNA for the CDR3: TGTGCCAGCACTTCCGGGACAGGGGGCACCTATGGCTACACCTTC. Translating gives CASTSGTGGTYGYTF.

The J gene is TRBJ2-3, the V gene TRBV10-3, with TRBD2 as a possible D gene (6 bases). Germline CDR1 and CDR2: ENHRY and SYGVKD. The CDR3 length is 12 residues. Trimming took 8 bases from V and 3 from J, leaving 9 bases between them. The DNA of the CDR3 is TGTGCCATCCGGGGGAATACAGATACGCAGTATTTT. Its translation: CAIRGNTDTQYF.